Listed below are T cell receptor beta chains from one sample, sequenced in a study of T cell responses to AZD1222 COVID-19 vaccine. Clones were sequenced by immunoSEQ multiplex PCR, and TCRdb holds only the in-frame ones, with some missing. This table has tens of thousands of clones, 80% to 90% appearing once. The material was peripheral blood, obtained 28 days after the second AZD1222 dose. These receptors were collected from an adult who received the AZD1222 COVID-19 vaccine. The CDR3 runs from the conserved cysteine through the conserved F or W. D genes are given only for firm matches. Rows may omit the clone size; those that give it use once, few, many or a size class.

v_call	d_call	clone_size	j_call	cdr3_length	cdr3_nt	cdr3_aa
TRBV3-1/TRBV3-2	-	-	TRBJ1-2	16	TGTGCCAGCAGCCAAGCAGGTCACGGGGGAGCGGATGGCTACACCTTC	CASSQAGHGGADGYTF
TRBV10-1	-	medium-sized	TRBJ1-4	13	TGCGCCAGCAGTGAGGCCGTGGATGAAAAACTGTTTTTT	CASSEAVDEKLFF
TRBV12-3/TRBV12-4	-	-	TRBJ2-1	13	TGTGCCAGCAGTTTCGACTCGGGGCAGGAGCAGTTCTTC	CASSFDSGQEQFF
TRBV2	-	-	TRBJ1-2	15	TGTGCCAGCAGTGATGACAGTTATCCTAACTATGGCTACACCTTC	CASSDDSYPNYGYTF
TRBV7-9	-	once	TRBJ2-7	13	TGTGCCAGCAGCTATACAGGGGCGGGGGAGCAGTACTTC	CASSYTGAGEQYF
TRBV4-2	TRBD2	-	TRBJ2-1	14	TGTGCCAGCAGCCAAGATCGAACTAGCGTTGAGCAGTTCTTC	CASSQDRTSVEQFF
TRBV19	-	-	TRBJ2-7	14	TGTGCCAGTAGTGCACCCGGGTCCCCGGGTGAGCAGTACTTC	CASSAPGSPGEQYF
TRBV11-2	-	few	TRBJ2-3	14	TGTGCCAGCAGCAGGCGGGACTTTTCAGATACGCAGTATTTT	CASSRRDFSDTQYF
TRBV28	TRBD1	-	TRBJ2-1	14	TGTGCCAGCAGAAGGGACAGGGTGATCAATGAGCAGTTCTTC	CASRRDRVINEQFF
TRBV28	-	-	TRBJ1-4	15	TGTGCCAGCAGTCCACTAACAGGGCATAATGAAAAACTGTTTTTT	CASSPLTGHNEKLFF
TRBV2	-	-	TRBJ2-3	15	TGTGCCAGCAGTGTCGGGGGTCCTAGCACAGATACGCAGTATTTT	CASSVGGPSTDTQYF
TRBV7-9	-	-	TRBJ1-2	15	TGTGCCAGCAGCTTAGGGCAGTCCCCTAACTATGGCTACACCTTC	CASSLGQSPNYGYTF
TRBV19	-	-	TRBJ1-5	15	TGTGCCAGTAGTATGGGGACACTTAGCAATCAGCCCCAGCATTTT	CASSMGTLSNQPQHF
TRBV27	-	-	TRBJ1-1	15	TGTGCCAGCAATGGGGGCAGAGGGGCCGGGACTGAAGCTTTCTTT	CASNGGRGAGTEAFF
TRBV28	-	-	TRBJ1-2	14	TGTGCCAGCAGTACCGGGCCCCTAGGCTATGGCTACACCTTC	CASSTGPLGYGYTF
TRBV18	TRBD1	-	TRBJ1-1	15	TGTGCCAGCTCAACCAGGGGGCTGGTGAACACTGAAGCTTTCTTT	CASSTRGLVNTEAFF